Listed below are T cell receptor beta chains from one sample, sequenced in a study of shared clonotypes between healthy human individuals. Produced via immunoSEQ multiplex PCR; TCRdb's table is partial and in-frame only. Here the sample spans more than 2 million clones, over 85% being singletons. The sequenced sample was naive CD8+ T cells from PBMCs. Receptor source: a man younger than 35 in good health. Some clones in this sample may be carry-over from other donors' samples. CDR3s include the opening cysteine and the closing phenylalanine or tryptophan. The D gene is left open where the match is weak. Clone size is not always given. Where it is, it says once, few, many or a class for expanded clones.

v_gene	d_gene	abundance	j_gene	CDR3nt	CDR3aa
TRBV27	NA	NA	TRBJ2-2	TGTGCCAGCAGTTCCAAAATGACCTTCACCGGGGAGCTGTTTTTT	CASSSKMTFTGELFF
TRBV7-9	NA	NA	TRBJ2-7	TGTGCCAGCAGCGAACTAGAAAACTACGAGCAGTACTTC	CASSELENYEQYF
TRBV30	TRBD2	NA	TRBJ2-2	TGTGCCTGTCCAATTAGCGGGAGGGCCAACACCGGGGAGCTGTTTTTT	CACPISGRANTGELFF
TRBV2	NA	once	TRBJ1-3	TGTGCCAGCAGGGACAGCTCTAGCTCTGGAAACACCATATATTTT	CASRDSSSSGNTIYF
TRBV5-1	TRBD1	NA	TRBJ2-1	TGCGCCAGCAGCTTGGGTCGGACAGGGGCGCGAGATGAGCAGTTCTTC	CASSLGRTGARDEQFF
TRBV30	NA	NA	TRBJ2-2	TGTGCCTGGAGTGTAGGGACAAGGAACACCGGGGAGCTGTTTTTT	CAWSVGTRNTGELFF
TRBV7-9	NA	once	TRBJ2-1	TGTGCCAGCAGCTTAGGCCCTGGGGGATATGACAATGAGCAGTTCTTC	CASSLGPGGYDNEQFF
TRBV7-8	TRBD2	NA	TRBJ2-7	TGTGCCAGCAGCTCCAGCGGGAGAGCCTACGAGCAGTACTTC	CASSSSGRAYEQYF
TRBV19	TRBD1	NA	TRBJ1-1	TGTGCCAGTAGTATAGCACCGGGACAGCTTAACACTGAAGCTTTCTTT	CASSIAPGQLNTEAFF
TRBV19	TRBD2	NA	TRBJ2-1	TGTGCCAGTAAGCTAGCGGGAGGAGCCTACAATGAGCAGTTCTTC	CASKLAGGAYNEQFF
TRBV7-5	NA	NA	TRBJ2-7	TGTGCCAGAAGTATAAGGGAGCAGTACTTC	CARSIREQYF
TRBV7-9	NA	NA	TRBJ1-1	TGTGCCAGCAGCTTCCACCCCCACCCGGAGGGGGAGCCTTTCTTT	CASSFHPHPEGEPFF
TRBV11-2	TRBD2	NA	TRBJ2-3	TGTGCCAGCAGCTTAGCGGGAGGGCGCACAGATACGCAGTATTTT	CASSLAGGRTDTQYF
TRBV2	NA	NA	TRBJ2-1	TGTGCCAGCAGTGAGCCCAGAAATGAGCAGTTCTTC	CASSEPRNEQFF
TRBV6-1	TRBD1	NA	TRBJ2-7	TGTGCCAGCAGTGGGACAGGGGTTTTCTACGAGCAGTACTTC	CASSGTGVFYEQYF
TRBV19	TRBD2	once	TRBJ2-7	TGTGCCAGTAGTATCCGGGACTATCGCTACGAGCAGTACTTC	CASSIRDYRYEQYF
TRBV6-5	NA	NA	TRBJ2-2	TGTGCCAGCAGTAGCGGGAACACCGGGGAGCTGTTTTTT	CASSSGNTGELFF
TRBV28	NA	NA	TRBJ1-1	TGTGCCAGCAGTCTTACGCGGAACACTGAAGCTTTCTTT	CASSLTRNTEAFF
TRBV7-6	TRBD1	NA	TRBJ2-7	TGTGCCAGCAGCTCGGGACAGTCCTACGAGCAGTACTTC	CASSSGQSYEQYF
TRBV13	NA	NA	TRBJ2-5	TGTGCCAGTGTTACGATGGGGGCGGGAGAGACCCAGTACTTC	CASVTMGAGETQYF